This T cell receptor (beta chain) comes out of a study of cytomegalovirus exposure and HLA in healthy donors. Background on the study: A subsequent analysis stated that the 120 or so validation repertoires were run on the same platform as the approximately 660 first-cohort repertoires. Whole-study findings and limits: Cytomegalovirus-associated TCR beta chains were listed, numbering 150 to 200.

TCRdb's copy holds only in-frame clones and misses some; the assay was immunoSEQ multiplex PCR. Among some 170,000 clones, around nine tenths were seen once, and the ten largest hold less than 3.5%. As regards this clone: Its antigen is unidentified.

Sequenced sample: PBMCs. The sequence came from a man aged 18 to 30 in good health and CMV-seropositive.

CDR3 nucleotides: TGTGCCGCACCGGGACAGGGGGTCTACGAGCAGTACTTC. Amino acid sequence: CAAPGQGVYEQYF. The chain has TRBV6-1 and TRBJ2-7, with 11 bases lining up with TRBD1. The V gene end was trimmed by 11 bases and the J gene end by 3 bases; junction bases not matched to a gene: 6. Germline lookup yields CDR1 MNHNS and CDR2 SASEGT. The CDR3 is 13 residues long.